The T cell receptor beta chain described here comes from a study of cytomegalovirus exposure and HLA in healthy donors. The PCR employed 60 Vbeta primers together with 13 Jbeta primers. Sequencing was performed with immunoSEQ multiplex PCR; in TCRdb, only in-frame clones are kept and a portion is missing. The data show 90,000 to 120,000 clones, about 80% seen once. Trimming left V 6 bases short and J 8 bases short, with 14 bases between. This CDR3 contains 13 residues. Germline V gene lookup returns CDR1 MNHNS and CDR2 SASEGT. In the case of this clone: Its target is unknown.

General observations from the study: At a 0.05 false discovery rate, a later analysis found over 15,000 TCR beta sequences to be associated with HLA alleles. Indistinguishability led to the exclusion of some V segments, TRBV6-2 and TRBV6-3 included.

The chain couples TRBV6-1 to TRBJ2-1; TRBD1 is a possible D gene (5 bases). Sequenced input: PBMCs. The clonotype originates from a man aged 25 to 45 in good health and CMV-seropositive. The CDR3 nucleotides are TGTGCCAGCAGAGCAGGGCCCCTCGATGAGCAGTTCTTC. This sequence encodes CASRAGPLDEQFF.